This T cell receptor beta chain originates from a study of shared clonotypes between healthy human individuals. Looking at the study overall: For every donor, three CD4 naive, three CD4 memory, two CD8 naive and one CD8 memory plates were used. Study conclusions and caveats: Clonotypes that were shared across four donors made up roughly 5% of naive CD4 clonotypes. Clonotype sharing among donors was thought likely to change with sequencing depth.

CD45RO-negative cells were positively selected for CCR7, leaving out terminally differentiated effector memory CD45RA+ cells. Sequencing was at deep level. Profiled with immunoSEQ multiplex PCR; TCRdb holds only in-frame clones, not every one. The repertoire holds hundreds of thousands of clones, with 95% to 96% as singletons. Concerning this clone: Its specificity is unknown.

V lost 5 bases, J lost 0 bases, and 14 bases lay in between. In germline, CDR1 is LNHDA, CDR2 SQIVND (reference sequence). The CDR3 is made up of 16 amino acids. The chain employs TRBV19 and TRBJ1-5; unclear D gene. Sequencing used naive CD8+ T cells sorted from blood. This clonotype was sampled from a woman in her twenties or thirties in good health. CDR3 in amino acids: CASSPPDWYSNQPQHF. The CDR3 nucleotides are TGTGCCAGTAGTCCACCAGACTGGTATAGCAATCAGCCCCAGCATTTT.